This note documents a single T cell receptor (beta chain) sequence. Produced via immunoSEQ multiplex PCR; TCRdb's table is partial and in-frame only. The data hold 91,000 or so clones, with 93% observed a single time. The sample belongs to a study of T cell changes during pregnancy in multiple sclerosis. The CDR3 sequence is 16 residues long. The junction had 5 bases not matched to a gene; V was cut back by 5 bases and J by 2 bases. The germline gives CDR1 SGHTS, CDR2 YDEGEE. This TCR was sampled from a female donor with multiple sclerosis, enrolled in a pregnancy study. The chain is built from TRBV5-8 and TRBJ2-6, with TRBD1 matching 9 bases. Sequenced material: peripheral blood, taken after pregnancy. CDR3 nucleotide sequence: TGTGCCAGCAGAGGGACAGGGCTACCTGGGGCCAACGTCCTGACTTTC. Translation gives CASRGTGLPGANVLTF.